The 20 T cell receptor beta chains below all came from one sample that was sequenced in a study of blood T cell repertoires in COVID-19. Method: immunoSEQ multiplex PCR; TCRdb's copy keeps in-frame clones and lacks some. The data show roughly 30,000 clones, 87% seen once. The sequenced sample was peripheral blood. All receptors derive from a human donor in a cohort sampled during active COVID-19.

The genes are TRBV6-5 and TRBJ2-7; D may be TRBD2 (6 bases). Germline V gene sequence: CDR1 MNHEY, CDR2 SVGAGI. V lost 4 bases, J lost 7 bases, and 17 bases lay in between. CDR3 length equals 14 residues. As DNA, the CDR3 is TGTGCCAGCAGTTTTAGGGACTCCCGAGGGGAGCAGTACTTC. Translating it yields CASSFRDSRGEQYF.

The V gene is TRBV5-1, the J gene TRBJ2-7; 7 bases agree with TRBD1. The CDR3 covers 16 residues. In germline, CDR1 is SGHRS, CDR2 YFSETQ. The V gene end was trimmed by 1 base and the J gene end by 7 bases; junction bases not matched to a gene: 14. The CDR3 DNA follows: TGCGCCAGCAGCTTGCCTCCCGGGACAGCCTCGAAAGAGCAGTACTTC. Amino acid sequence: CASSLPPGTASKEQYF.

J is TRBJ2-1 and V is TRBV10-3; tentative D call: TRBD2 (6 bases). CDR3 length equals 14 residues. V was pared by 10 bases and J by 2 bases, with 15 bases between. The germline V gene encodes CDR1 ENHRY and CDR2 SYGVKD. The DNA of the CDR3 is TGTGCCACTAAGGAAACGGGAGCCTACAATGAGCAGTTCTTC. Its protein product is CATKETGAYNEQFF.

V is TRBV20-1 and J is TRBJ2-7; a possible D gene is TRBD1 (6 bases). The germline V gene has CDR1 DFQATT and CDR2 SNEGSKA (reference sequence). V gave up 3 bases and J gave up 1 base, with 13 bases separating them. This CDR3 has 14 amino acids. The CDR3 region is CSASWTADSYEQYF. CDR3 coding DNA: TGCAGTGCTAGTTGGACAGCAGATTCCTACGAGCAGTACTTC.

The CDR3, as DNA: TGTGCCAGCAGTACCGGACAGGAGAGCTCCTACGAGCAGTACTTC. It yields the protein CASSTGQESSYEQYF. The chain combines TRBV5-4 with TRBJ2-7, with 7 nucleotides matching TRBD1. The germline V gene has CDR1 SGHNT and CDR2 YYREEE (reference sequence). This CDR3 contains 15 residues. The ends lost 5 bases at V and 0 bases at J; junction bases unmatched: 8.

This clone was picked up one time. The J gene is TRBJ2-3, the V gene TRBV5-1; a possible D gene is TRBD2 (7 bases). Germline CDR1 and CDR2: SGHRS and YFSETQ. The CDR3 contains 16 residues. Trimming removed 4 bases at V and 3 bases at J, with 18 bases between. CDR3 amino acids: CASSPGGGSGTDTQYF. The CDR3 DNA reads TGCGCCAGCAGCCCCGGGGGCGGGAGTGGGACAGATACGCAGTATTTT.

This clone was seen a few times. The gene calls are TRBV2 and TRBJ2-7; no firm D call. Trimming removed 6 bases from V and 5 bases from J, with 17 bases in between. CDR1 is SNHLY and CDR2 is FYNNEI in the germline V gene. The CDR3 runs to 14 residues. In nucleotides, the CDR3 is TGTGCCAGCAGCCTCGGTGGAGATGTCGACGAGCAGTACTTC. It yields the protein CASSLGGDVDEQYF.

J is TRBJ2-7 and V is TRBV5-8; 12 bases fit TRBD2. Germline lookup yields CDR1 SGHTS and CDR2 YDEGEE. This CDR3 spans 15 amino acids. V was clipped by 0 bases and J by 5 bases; unmatched bases: 3. CDR3 amino acids: CASSLGLAGVHEQYF. The CDR3 DNA sequence: TGTGCCAGCAGCTTGGGACTAGCGGGAGTCCACGAGCAGTACTTC.

V is TRBV4-2 and J is TRBJ1-1; 9 bases line up with TRBD1. CDR1 and CDR2 from the germline V gene are LGHNA and YNFKEQ. With V trimmed by 3 bases and J by 7 bases, 6 bases remained unmatched. This CDR3 spans 14 amino acids. The CDR3 bases are TGTGCCAGCAGCCAGCGGACAGGGGAGGATGAAGCTTTCTTT. Translation gives CASSQRTGEDEAFF.

This clone has just one count. The chain carries TRBV14 and TRBJ2-3; a weak D match, TRBD2 (7 bases). The germline V gene has CDR1 SGHDN and CDR2 FVKESK. Trimming took 3 bases from V and 0 from J, leaving 16 bases between them. This CDR3 contains 17 residues. CDR3 protein: CASSHLVAGASTDTQYF. The CDR3 DNA reads TGTGCCAGCAGCCATCTAGTCGCGGGGGCTAGCACAGATACGCAGTATTTT. Variable domain in full (rest from reference TRBV14 and TRBJ2-3): EAGVTQFPSHSVIEKGQTVTLRCDPISGHDNLYWYRRVMGKEIKFLLHFVKESKQDESGMPNNRFLAERTGGTYSTLKVQPAELEDSGVYFCASSHLVAGASTDTQYFGPGTRLTVL.

In its sample, this clone was seen once. The rearrangement joins TRBV9 to TRBJ2-2; 12 nucleotides agree with TRBD2. V lost 0 bases and J lost 10; bases outside the gene matches: 7. The CDR3 is 16 residues long. Germline lookup yields CDR1 SGDLS and CDR2 YYNGEE. The CDR3 region has the DNA TGTGCCAGCAGCGTAGGTCTAGCGGGGGGGCCGCAGGAGCTGTTTTTT. This codes for CASSVGLAGGPQELFF.

This rearrangement joins TRBV6-1 to TRBJ2-5; 13 bases are shared with TRBD2. Germline values: CDR1 MNHNS, CDR2 SASEGT. The V segment lost 4 bases and the J segment 4 bases; nucleotides outside the gene matches: 6. CDR3 size: 16 residues. The CDR3 reads CASSVGLAGVSETQYF. The DNA for the CDR3 is TGTGCCAGCAGTGTCGGACTAGCGGGGGTTTCAGAGACCCAGTACTTC.

By share, this clone counts as medium-sized. The V and J genes are TRBV16 and TRBJ2-3; D perhaps matches TRBD1 (6 bases). Germline CDR1 KGHSY, CDR2 FQNENV. The V and J ends lost 2 bases and 6 bases respectively, with 15 bases between them. The length of the CDR3 is 15 residues. CDR3 nucleotide sequence: TGTGCCAGCAGCCAAACGGACAGCCTCCGGGATACGCAGTATTTT. Amino acid sequence: CASSQTDSLRDTQYF.

The chain has TRBV7-6 and TRBJ1-5; 9 nucleotides align to TRBD1. V was pared by 3 bases and J by 2 bases, with 14 bases of the junction left unmatched. In germline, CDR1 is SGHVS, CDR2 FNYEAQ. The CDR3 length is 19 residues. In DNA, the CDR3 is TGTGCCAGCAGCTTTGCCGGGACAGGGCGTTTCGGTGGCAATCAGCCCCAGCATTTT. Protein product: CASSFAGTGRFGGNQPQHF.

The chain carries TRBV11-3 and TRBJ2-3; tentative D call: TRBD2 (6 bases). There are 14 residues in the CDR3. Germline V gene sequence: CDR1 SGHNT, CDR2 YENEEA. V was clipped by 4 bases and J by 0 bases, with 8 bases between them. The DNA of the CDR3 is TGTGCCAGCAGCTGGACTACCAGCACAGATACGCAGTATTTT. It translates to CASSWTTSTDTQYF.

The V and J genes are TRBV6-5 and TRBJ1-1; D gene unclear. CDR1 MNHEY and CDR2 SVGAGI come from the germline V gene. The CDR3 is 15 residues long. V was pared by 6 bases and J by 0 bases, with 14 bases between. The CDR3 loop reads CASSRRREMNTEAFF. The CDR3 nucleotides are TGTGCCAGCAGCCGTCGAAGAGAGATGAACACTGAAGCTTTCTTT.

The chain couples TRBV28 to TRBJ1-1; D not certain. V lost 5 bases to trimming and J lost 6 bases, with 10 bases between them. The germline V gene has CDR1 MDHEN and CDR2 SYDVKM. The CDR3 has 12 residues. DNA for the CDR3: TGTGCCAGCAGTCCACAATGGTCTGAAGCTTTCTTT. Protein product: CASSPQWSEAFF.

V usage is TRBV7-2 and J usage is TRBJ1-4; D may be TRBD1 (5 bases). The CDR3 runs 14 residues. From germline, CDR1 is SGHTA and CDR2 FQGNSA. V was shortened by 4 bases and J by 10 bases, with 16 bases between the two germline ends. CDR3 bases: TGTGCCAGCAGCTCCGGTCCCCCGGGGGGAAAACTGTTTTTT. This gives the protein CASSSGPPGGKLFF.

This clone was picked up a small number of times. J is TRBJ2-7 and V is TRBV6-6, with 12 bases lining up with TRBD1. V shed 5 bases and J 6 bases; nucleotides not matched to a gene: 11. The germline V gene has CDR1 MNHNY and CDR2 SVGAGI (reference sequence). This CDR3 is built from 16 residues. The CDR3 loop is CASSRAPPGQGAEQYF. DNA for the CDR3: TGTGCCAGCAGTCGAGCCCCGCCGGGACAGGGGGCCGAGCAGTACTTC.

This chain joins TRBV5-1 and TRBJ2-5; 7 nucleotides match TRBD1. This CDR3 contains 15 residues. The ends lost 5 bases at V and 6 bases at J; junction bases unmatched: 13. Looked up from germline, CDR1 is SGHRS and CDR2 is YFSETQ. This CDR3 is CASSLSAQGMKTQYF. The CDR3, as DNA: TGCGCCAGCAGTCTGTCGGCACAGGGGATGAAGACCCAGTACTTC. Looking up the rest from reference TRBV5-1 and TRBJ2-5 gives the full variable domain: KAGVTQTPRYLIKTRGQQVTLSCSPISGHRSVSWYQQTPGQGLQFLFEYFSETQRNKGNFPGRFSGRQFSNSRSEMNVSTLELGDSALYLCASSLSAQGMKTQYFGPGTRLLVL.